The sequence of this TCR beta chain was determined in a study of T cell changes during pregnancy in multiple sclerosis. This clone showed up just once. Method: immunoSEQ multiplex PCR; TCRdb's copy keeps in-frame clones and lacks some. This table has about 80,000 clones, 85% to 95% appearing once. Germline trimming cut 5 bases from V and 6 bases from J; bases unmatched to any gene: 10. Germline V gene sequence: CDR1 KGHSH, CDR2 LQKENI. The CDR3 runs to 14 residues. V and J are TRBV18 and TRBJ2-7; 7 nucleotides match TRBD1. The specimen comprised CD4+ T cells from peripheral blood mononuclear cells, sampled before pregnancy. The TCR originated in a female donor with multiple sclerosis, enrolled in a pregnancy study. CDR3 bases: TGTGCCAGCTCAACCGACAGGGATGTTGTCGAGCAGTACTTC. Amino acids: CASSTDRDVVEQYF.